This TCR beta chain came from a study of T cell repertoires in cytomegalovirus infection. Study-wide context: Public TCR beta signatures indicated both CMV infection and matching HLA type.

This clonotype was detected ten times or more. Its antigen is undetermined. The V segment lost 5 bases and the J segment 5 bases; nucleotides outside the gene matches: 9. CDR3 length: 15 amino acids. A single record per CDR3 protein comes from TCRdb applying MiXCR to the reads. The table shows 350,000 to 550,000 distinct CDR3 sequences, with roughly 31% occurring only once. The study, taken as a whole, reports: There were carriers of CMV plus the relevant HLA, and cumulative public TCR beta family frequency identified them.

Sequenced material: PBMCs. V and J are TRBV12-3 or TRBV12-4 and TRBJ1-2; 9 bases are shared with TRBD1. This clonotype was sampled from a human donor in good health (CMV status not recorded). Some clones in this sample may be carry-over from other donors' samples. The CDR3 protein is CASSPSGQGLYGYTF. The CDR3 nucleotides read TGTGCCAGCAGTCCTTCGGGACAGGGCCTATATGGCTACACCTTC.